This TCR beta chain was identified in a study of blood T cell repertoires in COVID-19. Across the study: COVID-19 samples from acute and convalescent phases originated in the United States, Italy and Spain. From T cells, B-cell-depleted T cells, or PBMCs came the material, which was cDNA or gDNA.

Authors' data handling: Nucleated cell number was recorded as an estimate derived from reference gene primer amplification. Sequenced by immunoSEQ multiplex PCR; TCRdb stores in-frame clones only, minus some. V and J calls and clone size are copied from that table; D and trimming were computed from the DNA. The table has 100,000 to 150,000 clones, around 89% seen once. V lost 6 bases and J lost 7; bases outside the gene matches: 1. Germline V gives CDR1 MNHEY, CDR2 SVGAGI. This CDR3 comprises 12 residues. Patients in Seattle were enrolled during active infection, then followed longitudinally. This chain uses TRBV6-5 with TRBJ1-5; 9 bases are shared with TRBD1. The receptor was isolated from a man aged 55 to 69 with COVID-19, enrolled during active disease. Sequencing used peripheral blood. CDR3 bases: TGTGCCAGCAGCGGACAGGGGCAGCCCCAGCATTTT. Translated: CASSGQGQPQHF.